What follows are 10 T cell receptor beta chains derived from one specimen sequenced in a study of blood T cell repertoires in COVID-19. This table comes from immunoSEQ multiplex PCR, and its TCRdb copy is limited to in-frame clones, with some not included. Here the sample spans fewer than 250,000 clones, approximately 84% being singletons. Specimen: PBMCs or T cells enriched from blood (not recorded which). Receptor source: a young woman who had recovered from COVID-19.

The V gene is TRBV4-1, the J gene TRBJ1-1; a possible D gene is TRBD1 (5 bases). V lost 1 base, J lost 4 bases, and 16 bases lay in between. Looked up from germline, CDR1 is MGHRA and CDR2 is YSYEKL. The CDR3 runs to 16 residues. The CDR3 DNA sequence: TGCGCCAGCAGCCAAGTGGGGGGTCATGGGATCACTGAAGCTTTCTTT. Translation gives CASSQVGGHGITEAFF.

This clone is a singleton in its sample. CDR3 DNA sequence: TGTGCCACCAGCAGTGGGACAGGCGTCTATGGCTACACCTTC. Its translation is CATSSGTGVYGYTF. The chain links TRBV15 to TRBJ1-2, with 8 bases identical to TRBD1. CDR1 is LNHNV and CDR2 is YYDKDF in the germline V gene (reference sequence). The CDR3 consists of 14 residues. V lost 3 bases and J lost 4; bases outside the gene matches: 4.

This rearrangement joins TRBV11-2 to TRBJ2-5; 12 bases are a match to TRBD2. Germline V lookup: CDR1 SGHAT, CDR2 FQNNGV. The CDR3 contains 14 residues. V lost 7 bases, J lost 5 bases, and 5 bases stayed unmatched. CDR3 loop: CASKTSGRRETQYF. CDR3 sequence (DNA): TGTGCCAGCAAAACTAGCGGGAGGAGGGAGACCCAGTACTTC.

The DNA for the CDR3 is TGTGCCACCAGTGCACGACAGGGGGCTGGACCCGACACTGAAGCTTTCTTT. Residues: CATSARQGAGPDTEAFF. The chain links TRBV24-1 to TRBJ1-1; TRBD1 matches 10 bases. CDR1 is KGHDR, CDR2 SFDVKD, per germline. J lost 3 bases, V lost 5 bases, and 11 bases had no gene match. The CDR3 is made up of 17 amino acids.

The V and J genes are TRBV21-1 and TRBJ1-6; the D call of TRBD1 is as the table states it, not checked on the DNA. TRBV21-1 is an annotated pseudogene. The CDR3 sequence is 17 residues long. In DNA, the CDR3 is TGTGCCAGCAGCCGGGGCGGGGACAGGGCCTATAATTCACCCCTCCACTTT. Translation: CASSRGGDRAYNSPLHF.

The gene calls are TRBV12-3 or TRBV12-4 and TRBJ1-2; D is perhaps TRBD1 (5 bases). The CDR3 is made up of 12 amino acids. Trimming removed 6 bases from V and 4 bases from J, with 9 bases in between. The CDR3 DNA reads TGTGCCAGCAGCGTGGGGGGCTATGGCTACACCTTC. This gives the protein CASSVGGYGYTF.

The genes are TRBV5-6 and TRBJ1-5; 8 bases agree with TRBD1. The CDR3 contains 15 residues. Losses at the gene ends were 4 bases for V and 3 bases for J; bases not matched to a gene: 6. From germline, CDR1 is SGHDT and CDR2 YYEEEE. The CDR3 DNA follows: TGTGCCAGCAGCCCCGGACAGGGTCACAATCAGCCCCAGCATTTT. It yields the protein CASSPGQGHNQPQHF.

The rearrangement joins TRBV19 to TRBJ1-3; weak D call: TRBD1 (5 bases). V shed 0 bases and J shed 2 bases, with 8 bases lying between them. This CDR3 contains 15 residues. Germline CDR1 is LNHDA and CDR2 is SQIVND (reference sequence). As DNA, the CDR3 is TGTGCCAGTAGTATAGAAGGGGCGACTGGAAACACCATATATTTT. Residues: CASSIEGATGNTIYF.

The J gene is TRBJ1-1, the V gene TRBV18; the match to TRBD1 covers 9 bases. The ends lost 3 bases at V and 6 bases at J; junction bases unmatched: 5. The CDR3 consists of 14 residues. The germline CDR1 and CDR2 sequences are KGHSH and LQKENI. CDR3 region: CASSPGQGGPEAFF. The CDR3, as DNA: TGTGCCAGCTCACCGGGACAGGGAGGCCCTGAAGCTTTCTTT.

For this clone: Because the CDR3's place on the DNA is in doubt, the DNA is left out and the CDR3 is given as listed by TCRdb. The chain recombines TRBV3-1 (or the pseudogene TRBV3-2) with TRBJ1-2; the D segment call TRBD1 is taken from the table without a DNA check. The germline CDR1 and CDR2 sequences are LGHDT and YNNKEL (reference sequence). The CDR3 comprises 15 residues, both ends counted. CDR3 region: CASSHSGQGDYGYTF.